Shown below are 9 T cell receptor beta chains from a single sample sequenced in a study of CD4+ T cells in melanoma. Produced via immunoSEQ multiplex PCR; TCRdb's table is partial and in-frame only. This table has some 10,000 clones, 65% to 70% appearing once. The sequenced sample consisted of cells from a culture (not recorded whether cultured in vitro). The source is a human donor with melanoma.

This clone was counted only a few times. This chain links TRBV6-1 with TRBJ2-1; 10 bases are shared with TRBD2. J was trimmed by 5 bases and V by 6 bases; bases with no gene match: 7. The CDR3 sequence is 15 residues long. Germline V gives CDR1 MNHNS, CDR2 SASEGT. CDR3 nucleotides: TGTGCCAGCAGCGTCCTAGCGGGGGCCCACAATGAGCAGTTCTTC. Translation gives CASSVLAGAHNEQFF.

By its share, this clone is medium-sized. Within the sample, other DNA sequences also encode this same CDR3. Written as DNA, the CDR3 is TGTGCCAGCAGTTTGACCGGGACGGACTATGGCTACACCTTC. Its translation is CASSLTGTDYGYTF. The chain combines TRBV5-8 with TRBJ1-2, with D possibly TRBD1 on 5 matching bases. Trimming removed 5 bases from V and 3 bases from J, with 14 bases in between. Germline V gene lookup returns CDR1 SGHTS and CDR2 YDEGEE. CDR3 size: 14 residues.

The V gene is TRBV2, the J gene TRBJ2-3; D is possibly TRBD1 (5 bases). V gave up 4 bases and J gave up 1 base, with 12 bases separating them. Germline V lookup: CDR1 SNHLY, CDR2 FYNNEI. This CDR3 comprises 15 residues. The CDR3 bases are TGTGCCAGCAGTGCTGGCAGGGCACGCACAGATACGCAGTATTTT. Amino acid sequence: CASSAGRARTDTQYF.

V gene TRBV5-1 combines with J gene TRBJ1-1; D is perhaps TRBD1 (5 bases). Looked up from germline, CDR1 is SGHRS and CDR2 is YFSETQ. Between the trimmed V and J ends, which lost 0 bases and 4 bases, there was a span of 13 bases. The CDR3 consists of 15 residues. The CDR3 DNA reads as TGCGCCAGCAGCTTGGTTGCCAGGGTGGGCACTGAAGCTTTCTTT. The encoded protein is CASSLVARVGTEAFF.

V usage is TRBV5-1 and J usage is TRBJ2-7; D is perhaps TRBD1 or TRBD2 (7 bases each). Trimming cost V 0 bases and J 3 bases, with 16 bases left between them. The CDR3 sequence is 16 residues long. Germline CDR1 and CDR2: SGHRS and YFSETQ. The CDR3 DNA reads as TGCGCCAGCAGCTTGGGTCCAGGGGGGGGGATCTACGAGCAGTACTTC. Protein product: CASSLGPGGGIYEQYF. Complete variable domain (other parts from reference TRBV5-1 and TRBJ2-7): KAGVTQTPRYLIKTRGQQVTLSCSPISGHRSVSWYQQTPGQGLQFLFEYFSETQRNKGNFPGRFSGRQFSNSRSEMNVSTLELGDSALYLCASSLGPGGGIYEQYFGPGTRLTVT.

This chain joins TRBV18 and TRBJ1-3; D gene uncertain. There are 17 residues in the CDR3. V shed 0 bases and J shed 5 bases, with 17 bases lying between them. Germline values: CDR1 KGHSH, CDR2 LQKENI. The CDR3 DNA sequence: TGTGCCAGCTCACCACCAATACAGCCGTTTAAAAGAAACACCATATATTTT. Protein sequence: CASSPPIQPFKRNTIYF. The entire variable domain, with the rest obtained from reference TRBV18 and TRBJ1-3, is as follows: NAGVMQNPRHLVRRRGQEARLRCSPMKGHSHVYWYRQLPEEGLKFMVYLQKENIIDESGMPKERFSAEFPKEGPSILRIQQVVRGDSAAYFCASSPPIQPFKRNTIYFGEGSWLTVV.

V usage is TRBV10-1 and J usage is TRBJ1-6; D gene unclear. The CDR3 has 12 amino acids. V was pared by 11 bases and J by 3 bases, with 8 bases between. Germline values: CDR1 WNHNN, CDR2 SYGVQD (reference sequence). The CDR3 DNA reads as TGCGCCGGGTGGGACTATAATTCACCCCTCCACTTT. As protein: CAGWDYNSPLHF.

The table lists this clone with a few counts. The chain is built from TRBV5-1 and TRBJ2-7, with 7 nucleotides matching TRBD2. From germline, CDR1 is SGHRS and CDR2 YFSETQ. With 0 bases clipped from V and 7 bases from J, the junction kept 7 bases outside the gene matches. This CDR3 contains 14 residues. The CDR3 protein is CASSLGQWGGEQYF. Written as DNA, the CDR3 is TGCGCCAGCAGCTTGGGGCAATGGGGAGGGGAGCAGTACTTC.

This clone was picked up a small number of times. CDR3 in amino acids: CASSDLGGGLDGYTF. CDR3 DNA sequence: TGTGCCAGCAGTGACTTAGGAGGGGGCCTTGATGGCTACACCTTC. The V gene is TRBV2, the J gene TRBJ1-2, with 7 bases fitting TRBD1. V shed 3 bases and J 6 bases; nucleotides not matched to a gene: 10. The length of the CDR3 is 15 residues. Germline V gene lookup returns CDR1 SNHLY and CDR2 FYNNEI.